What follows are 10 T cell receptor beta chains derived from one specimen sequenced in a study of blood T cell repertoires in COVID-19. Profiled with immunoSEQ multiplex PCR; TCRdb holds only in-frame clones, not every one. This table holds fewer than 150,000 clones, 86% found once. Sequenced sample: peripheral blood. Receptors were obtained from an older man who had recovered from COVID-19.

This chain joins TRBV2 and TRBJ2-5; possible D gene TRBD1, 5 bases. This CDR3 is built from 13 residues. With 3 bases removed from V and 4 bases from J, the gap between germline ends came to 9 bases. CDR1 is SNHLY and CDR2 is FYNNEI in the germline V gene. The CDR3 region is CASSERRGETQYF. The CDR3 bases are TGTGCCAGCAGTGAGCGTAGGGGAGAGACCCAGTACTTC.

The J gene is TRBJ2-1, the V gene TRBV10-3; possible D gene TRBD2, 6 bases. Germline lookup yields CDR1 ENHRY and CDR2 SYGVKD. The CDR3 contains 14 residues. Trimming left V 3 bases short and J 9 bases short, with 15 bases between. The CDR3 region has the DNA TGTGCCATCAGTGAACAGGCTGACGGGGGTGAGCAGTTCTTC. It codes for CAISEQADGGEQFF.

The chain employs TRBV5-6 and TRBJ1-1, with 8 bases identical to TRBD1. V shed 4 bases and J 3 bases; nucleotides not matched to a gene: 8. Germline V CDR1 and CDR2: SGHDT, YYEEEE. CDR3 length: 15 amino acids. The CDR3 protein is CASSPGTGWDTEAFF. CDR3 nucleotide sequence: TGTGCCAGCAGCCCCGGGACAGGTTGGGACACTGAAGCTTTCTTT.

The chain combines TRBV9 with TRBJ2-5; 9 bases are a match to TRBD2. Germline assignment: CDR1 SGDLS and CDR2 YYNGEE. Trimming took 3 bases from V and 2 from J; bases not matched to a gene: 5. CDR3 length equals 15 residues. CDR3 sequence (DNA): TGTGCCAGCAGCGGGCCGGGACTAGCTCAAGAGACCCAGTACTTC. It is translated as CASSGPGLAQETQYF.

This chain connects TRBV5-5 to TRBJ2-4; TRBD2 is a possible D gene (5 bases). Germline V lookup: CDR1 SGHKS, CDR2 YYEKEE (reference sequence). The CDR3 covers 14 residues. V was pared by 0 bases and J by 5 bases, with 9 bases between. CDR3 protein: CASSLAWGENIQYF. In nucleotides, the CDR3 is TGTGCCAGCAGCTTGGCTTGGGGAGAAAACATTCAGTACTTC.

The V call is TRBV3-1 (or the pseudogene TRBV3-2), the J call TRBJ2-7, with no clear D. The V and J ends lost 4 bases and 3 bases respectively, with 10 bases between them. The CDR3 covers 13 residues. The germline CDR1 and CDR2 sequences are LGHDT and YNNKEL (reference sequence). This chain's CDR3 is CASSRLLGYEQYF. CDR3 nucleotide sequence: TGTGCCAGCAGCCGTCTTCTCGGCTACGAGCAGTACTTC.

The chain couples TRBV6-2 or TRBV6-3 to TRBJ1-1, with D perhaps TRBD1 (5 bases). Germline V gene data show CDR1 as MNHEY and CDR2 as SVGEGT. The germline V and J ends were trimmed by 3 bases and 4 bases, with 18 bases remaining between them. This CDR3 is 16 amino acids long. CDR3 DNA sequence: TGTGCCAGCAGTTATCGGCCTTCTACAGGTGGCACTGAAGCTTTCTTT. As protein: CASSYRPSTGGTEAFF.

The gene calls are TRBV29-1 and TRBJ2-3, with TRBD2 as a possible D gene (5 bases). CDR1 and CDR2 (germline): SQVTM, ANQGSEA. Trimming removed 7 bases at V and 2 bases at J, with 13 bases between. This CDR3 contains 13 residues. The CDR3 DNA is TGCAGCGGAAGCGGACCCTACACAGATACGCAGTATTTT. This encodes CSGSGPYTDTQYF.

A few counts support this clone. The V gene is TRBV28, the J gene TRBJ1-5, with 9 nucleotides matching TRBD1. The CDR3 spans 14 residues. V gave up 5 bases and J gave up 7 bases; unmatched junction bases: 6. The germline gives CDR1 MDHEN, CDR2 SYDVKM. The CDR3 region is CASSPGTGYQPQHF. In DNA, the CDR3 is TGTGCCAGCAGTCCCGGGACAGGGTACCAGCCCCAGCATTTT.

The rearrangement joins TRBV30 to TRBJ2-6; D possibly corresponds to TRBD2 (7 bases). Germline V lookup: CDR1 GTSNPN, CDR2 SVGIG (reference sequence). The CDR3 is 17 residues long. Trimming stripped 3 bases from V and 0 bases from J, with 15 bases between. CDR3 region: CAWRRGRTFSGANVLTF. The CDR3, as DNA: TGTGCCTGGAGGCGGGGGCGGACATTCTCTGGGGCCAACGTCCTGACTTTC. The full variable domain, rest sourced from reference TRBV30 and TRBJ2-6, is SQTIHQWPATLVQPVGSPLSLECTVEGTSNPNLYWYRQAAGRGLQLLFYSVGIGQISSEVPQNLSASRPQDRQFILSSKKLLLSDSGFYLCAWRRGRTFSGANVLTFGAGSRLTVL.